This TCR beta chain is drawn from a study of cytomegalovirus exposure and HLA in healthy donors. Study findings and constraints: What a later analysis showed was that several of the most significant clusters appeared linked to common viral pathogens. From TCR beta sequences, most subjects' HLA-A and HLA-B alleles were reportedly predicted accurately. Specificity of a few CMV-associated chains for CMV antigens was verified in vitro.

Researchers ran the PCR with 60 Vbeta and 13 Jbeta primers. TCRdb's table, derived via immunoSEQ multiplex PCR, lists solely in-frame clones and lacks some. This sample has 150,000 to 200,000 clones; roughly 80% occur once, and the top ten carry 0.38%. The CDR3 contains 12 residues. Losses at the gene ends were 2 bases for V and 12 bases for J; bases not matched to a gene: 6. Germline V lookup: CDR1 SGHVS, CDR2 FNYEAQ. About this clone itself: The antigen is undetermined.

Sequenced material: PBMCs. This sequence originates from a boy aged 2-15 years in good health and CMV-seronegative. The chain carries TRBV7-6 and TRBJ2-7; 8 bases match TRBD1. CDR3 sequence: CASSLKTGDPYF. The CDR3 bases are TGTGCCAGCAGCTTAAAGACAGGGGATCCGTACTTC.